This T cell receptor (beta chain) emerged from a study of blood T cell repertoires in COVID-19. Method: immunoSEQ multiplex PCR; TCRdb's copy keeps in-frame clones and lacks some. The sample comprises about 90,000 clones, roughly 77% of which are singletons, and more than 10% rests with the top ten. Sequencing was performed on peripheral blood. The source of this sequence is a human donor in a cohort sampled during active COVID-19.

CDR3 DNA sequence: TGTGCCACCAGTGATTTTCGGGGGGGAGCGAACACCGGGGAGCTGTTTTTT. Residues: CATSDFRGGANTGELFF. V gene TRBV24-1 combines with J gene TRBJ2-2; 8 bases fit TRBD2. This CDR3 is built from 17 residues. Germline V lookup: CDR1 KGHDR, CDR2 SFDVKD. Losses at the gene ends were 1 base for V and 0 bases for J; bases not matched to a gene: 3.